This T cell receptor (beta chain) originates from a study of T cell responses to AZD1222 COVID-19 vaccine (dated by TCRdb to the early 2020s). In the study overall: TCR sequencing was performed for 233 trial participants, of whom around 210 were given two doses of AZD1222 and around 25 were given two doses of MenACWY control vaccine. Enrollment into the trials was organized by age into subgroups of 18-55, 56-69 and 70-plus years, and those subgroups contained roughly 160, 29 and 62 TCR-sequenced participants, respectively.

The CDR3 has 16 amino acids, counting the end cysteine and phenylalanine. Of the read, only the CDR3 DNA is kept; its 48 bases are in frame from base 1. Here V drops 4 bases and J drops 3 bases, and the junction holds 13 bases not matched to any gene. Looking up the germline V gene yields CDR1 SGHRS and CDR2 YFSETQ. General findings and caveats noted by the study authors: The whole spike protein was spanned by vaccine-associated CD4 TCRs, and dominant responses were seen in regions 160-218 and 743-854. Conclusions about previously exposed vaccinees are limited, since just five to seven AZD1222 recipients were seropositive for SARS-CoV-2 at baseline. In the small 56-69-year group, the increase in depth fell short of significance, most likely because of low power. A significant rise in spike-specific TCR breadth and depth was observed after two AZD1222 doses relative to day 0 and relative to MenACWY recipients. Epitopes outside the regions mutated in the B.1.351 and B.1.1.7 variants were reportedly recognized by nearly half of the unique spike-specific TCRs. Participants were mostly white British, with more females than males. The authors suggested clonal diversity may have been underestimated. Because no day 14 peak-response samples were available, the repertoires could be characterized only after the peak T cell response.

The time point label here, explained by the study, means: about 28 days (+/-7) after the second vaccine dose. AZD1222 recipients with second doses at about 4 weeks or about 12 weeks were pooled, because spike-specific TCR depth and breadth did not differ between schedules. Samples from vaccinated people were obtained from the UK trials COV001 and COV002, which included a single-blind randomized controlled phase 2/3 trial of AZD1222 (ChAdOx1 nCoV-19) in healthy adults. For TCRbeta chain sequencing, PBMC samples were collected from trial participants at day 0 and at day 28 after the second dose. Notes on this clone: The antigen it recognizes is unknown. Per-nucleotide qualities are absent, and no much larger clonotype sits a single base away.

The CDR3 regions of human TCRbeta chains were analyzed by immunosequencing. As for the original processing: Repertoire TCRs were checked for matches against a reference library of SARS-CoV-2-specific TCRs that had been generated using the MIRA antigen-specificity platform. Breadth was defined as the fraction of unique TCRs that were SARS-CoV-2-associated. Depth was defined as the fraction of total T cells that were SARS-CoV-2-associated. Using the MIRA data, every spike-specific TCR was mapped to the spike region that the TCR reacted to and assigned to either a CD4 or a CD8 class. Log10-transformed breadth and depth values were compared by one-way ANOVA with Sidak's multiple comparisons tests. The table was pulled from immuneACCESS by TCRdb, which kept in-frame rearrangements only. Such tables lose some clones; where checked, under half of the loss comes from unresolved V genes, and the rest has no known cause. V, J and clone size derive from that table, while D and trimming were established from the DNA sequence. The sample table holds more than 85,000 clones, of which approximately 94% were seen once. The ten largest clones represent about 3% of the sample.

The sample here was peripheral blood, taken 28 days after the second AZD1222 dose. The chain couples TRBV5-1 to TRBJ2-7; 7 middle bases align to TRBD2. The TCR originated in an adult who received the AZD1222 COVID-19 vaccine. This receptor has the CDR3 CASSLLTSGTNYEQYF. The nucleotide sequence reads TGCGCCAGCAGCCTTTTAACCAGCGGGACCAACTACGAGCAGTACTTC.